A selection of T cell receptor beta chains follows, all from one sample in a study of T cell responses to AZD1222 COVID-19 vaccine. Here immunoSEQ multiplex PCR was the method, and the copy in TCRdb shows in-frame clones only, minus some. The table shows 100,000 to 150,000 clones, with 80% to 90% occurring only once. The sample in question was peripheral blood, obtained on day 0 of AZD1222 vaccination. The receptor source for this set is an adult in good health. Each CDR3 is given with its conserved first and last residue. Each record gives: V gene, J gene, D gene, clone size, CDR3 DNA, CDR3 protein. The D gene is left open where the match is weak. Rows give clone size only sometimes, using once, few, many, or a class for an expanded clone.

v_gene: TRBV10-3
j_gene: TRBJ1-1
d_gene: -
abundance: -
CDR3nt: TGTGCCATCAGTGGGAGGGGGGCGGACACTGAAGCTTTCTTT
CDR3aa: CAISGRGADTEAFF

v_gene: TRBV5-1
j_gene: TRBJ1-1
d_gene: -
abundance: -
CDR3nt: TGCGCCAGCAGCTCCATTTCGGCCAACACTGAAGCTTTCTTT
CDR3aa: CASSSISANTEAFF

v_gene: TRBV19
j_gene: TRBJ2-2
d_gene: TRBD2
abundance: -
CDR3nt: TGTGCCAGTAGCGGACTAGCGGCGAACACCGGGGAGCTGTTTTTT
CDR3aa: CASSGLAANTGELFF

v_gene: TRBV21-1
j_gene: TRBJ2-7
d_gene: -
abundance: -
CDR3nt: TGTGCCAGCAGCCGCGGACAGGGGGCGGTGGGAAACGGCTTC
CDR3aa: CASSRGQGAVGNGF

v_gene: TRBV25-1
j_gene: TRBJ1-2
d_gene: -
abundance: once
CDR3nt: TGTGCCAGCAGTGACCCCCCAGATGGTGGCTACACCTTC
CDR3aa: CASSDPPDGGYTF

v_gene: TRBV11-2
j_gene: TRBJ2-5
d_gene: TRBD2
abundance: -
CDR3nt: TGTGCCAGCAGCTTAGGACTAGCGGGATCGAGGGAGACCCAGTACTTC
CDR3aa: CASSLGLAGSRETQYF

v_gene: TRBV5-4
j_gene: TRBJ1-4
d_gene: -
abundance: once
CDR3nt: TGTGCCAGCAGCCCGGGCCCAGGGAGGATAGGTACTAATGAAAAACTGTTTTTT
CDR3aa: CASSPGPGRIGTNEKLFF

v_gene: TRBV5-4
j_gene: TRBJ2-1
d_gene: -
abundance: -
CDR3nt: TGTGCCAGCAGCTCAGCGGCCAATACCTACAATGAGCAGTTCTTC
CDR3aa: CASSSAANTYNEQFF

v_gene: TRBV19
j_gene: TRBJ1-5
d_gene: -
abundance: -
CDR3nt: TGTGCCAGTAGACTCAGGGGTGGCAATCAGCCCCAGCATTTT
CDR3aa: CASRLRGGNQPQHF

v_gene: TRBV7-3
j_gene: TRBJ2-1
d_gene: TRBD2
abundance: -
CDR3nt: TGTGCCAGCAGCCCCCTGGCGGGGGGTTCAGAGCAGTTCTTC
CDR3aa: CASSPLAGGSEQFF

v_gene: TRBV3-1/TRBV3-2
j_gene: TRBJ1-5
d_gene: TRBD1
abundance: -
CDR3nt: TGTGCCAGCAGCGTGGGGACAGGGGGCAATCAGCCCCAGCATTTT
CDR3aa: CASSVGTGGNQPQHF

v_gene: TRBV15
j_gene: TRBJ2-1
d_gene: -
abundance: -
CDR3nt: TGTGCCACCAGCAGAGATCGGGAGAGAGAGGTCAATGAGCAGTTCTTC
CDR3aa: CATSRDREREVNEQFF

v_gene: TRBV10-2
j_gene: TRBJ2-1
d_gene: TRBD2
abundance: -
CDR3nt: TGCGCCAGCAGTGATACAGCGGGAGTTAGGAATGAGCAGTTCTTC
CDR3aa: CASSDTAGVRNEQFF

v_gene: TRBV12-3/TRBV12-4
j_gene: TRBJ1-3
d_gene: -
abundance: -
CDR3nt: TGTGCCAGCAGTCCTAGCTCTGGAAACACCATATATTTT
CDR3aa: CASSPSSGNTIYF

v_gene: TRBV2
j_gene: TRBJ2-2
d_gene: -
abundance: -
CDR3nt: TGTGCCAGCAGGTTCACCGGGGAGCTGTTTTTT
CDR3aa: CASRFTGELFF

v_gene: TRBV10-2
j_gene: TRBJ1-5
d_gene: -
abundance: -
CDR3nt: TGCGCCAGCGCACGGGGGGGCGAACAGCCCCAGCATTTT
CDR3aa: CASARGGEQPQHF

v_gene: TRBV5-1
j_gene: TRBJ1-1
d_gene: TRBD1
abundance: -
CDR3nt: TGCGCCAGCAGCTTCGGACAGGGCCAAACTGAAGCTTTCTTT
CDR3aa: CASSFGQGQTEAFF

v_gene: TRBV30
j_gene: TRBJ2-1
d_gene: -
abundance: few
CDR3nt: TGTGCCTGGAGCGAGCGAGGTTATGAGCAGTTCTTC
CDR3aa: CAWSERGYEQFF

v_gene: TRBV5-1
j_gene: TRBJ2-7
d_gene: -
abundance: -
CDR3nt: TGCGCCAGCAGCTCCGGGACGTACTACGAGCAGTACTTC
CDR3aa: CASSSGTYYEQYF

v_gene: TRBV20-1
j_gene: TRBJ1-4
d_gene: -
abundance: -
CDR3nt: TGCAGTGCAAAACGGGAAAAACTGTTTTTT
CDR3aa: CSAKREKLFF

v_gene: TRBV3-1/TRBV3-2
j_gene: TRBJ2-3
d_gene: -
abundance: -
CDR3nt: TGTGCCAGCAGCCTACTCGATTCCACCACAGATACGCAGTATTTT
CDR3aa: CASSLLDSTTDTQYF

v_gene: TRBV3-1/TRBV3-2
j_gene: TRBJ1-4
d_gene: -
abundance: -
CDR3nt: TGTGCCAGCAGTCAAGGTAGAAAACTGTTTTTT
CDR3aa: CASSQGRKLFF

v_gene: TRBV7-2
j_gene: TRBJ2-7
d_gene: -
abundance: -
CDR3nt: TGTGCCAGCAGCTCGGGCCCTGGCACCTACGAGCAGTACTTC
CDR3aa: CASSSGPGTYEQYF

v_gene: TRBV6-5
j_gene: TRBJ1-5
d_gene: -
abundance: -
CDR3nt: TGTGCCAGCAGTTACGCAGGGTCCAATCAGCCCCAGCATTTT
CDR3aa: CASSYAGSNQPQHF

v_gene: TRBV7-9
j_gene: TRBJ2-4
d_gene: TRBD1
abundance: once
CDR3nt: TGTGCCAGCAGCTTAAAAGGGGGCGAAAACATTCAGTACTTC
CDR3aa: CASSLKGGENIQYF

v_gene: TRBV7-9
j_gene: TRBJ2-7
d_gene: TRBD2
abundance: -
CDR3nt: TGTGCCAGCAGCTTAGGCGGGGGGTTCACCTACGAGCAGTACTTC
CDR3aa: CASSLGGGFTYEQYF

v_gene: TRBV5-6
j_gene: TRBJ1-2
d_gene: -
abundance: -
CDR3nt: TGTGCCATCTCTCGAGGGGCGCATGGCTACACCTTC
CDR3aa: CAISRGAHGYTF

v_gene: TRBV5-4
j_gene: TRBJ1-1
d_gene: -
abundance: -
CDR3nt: TGTGCCAGCAGCTCTACTTTAACTGAAGCTTTCTTT
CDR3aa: CASSSTLTEAFF

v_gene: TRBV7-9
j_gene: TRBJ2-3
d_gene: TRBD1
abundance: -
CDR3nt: TGTGCCAGCAGCTTAGCGGCAGGGGGCCTCTTTCATACGCAGTATTTT
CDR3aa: CASSLAAGGLFHTQYF

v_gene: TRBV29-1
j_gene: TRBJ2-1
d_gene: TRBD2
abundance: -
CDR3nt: TGCAGCGGACGAGGACTAGCGGGACCCATCGAGCAGTTCTTC
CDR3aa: CSGRGLAGPIEQFF

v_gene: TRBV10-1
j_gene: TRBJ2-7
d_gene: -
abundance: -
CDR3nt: TGCGCCAGCAGTGAAATCCCCCTGGGAGAGCAGTACTTC
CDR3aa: CASSEIPLGEQYF

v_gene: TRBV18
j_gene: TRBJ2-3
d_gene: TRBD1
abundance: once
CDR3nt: TGTGCCAGCTCACCAGGACAGGGGTCGCCAGATACGCAGTATTTT
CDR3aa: CASSPGQGSPDTQYF

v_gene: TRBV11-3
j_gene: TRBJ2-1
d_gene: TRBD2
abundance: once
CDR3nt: TGTGCCAGCAGCTTAGGTTTGGGCGGTCTAGCGGGGTCCTACAATGAGCAGTTCTTC
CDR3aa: CASSLGLGGLAGSYNEQFF

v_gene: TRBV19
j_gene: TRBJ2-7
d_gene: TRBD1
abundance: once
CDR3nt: TGTGCCAGTAGTACCGGGACAGGGGGCTCCTACGAGCAGTACTTC
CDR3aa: CASSTGTGGSYEQYF

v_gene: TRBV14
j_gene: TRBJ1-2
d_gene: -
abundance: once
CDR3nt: TGTGCCAGCAGCCAATACGGCTATGGCTACACCTTC
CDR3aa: CASSQYGYGYTF

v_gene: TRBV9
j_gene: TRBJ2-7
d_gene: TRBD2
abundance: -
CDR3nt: TGTGCCAGCAGCGTCCTCCCCCTAGCGGCCGCTTACGAGCAGTACTTC
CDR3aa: CASSVLPLAAAYEQYF

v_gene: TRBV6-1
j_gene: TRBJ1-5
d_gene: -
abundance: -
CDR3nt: TGTGCCAGCAGTGAACCGGGGATTTGGCCCCAGCATTTT
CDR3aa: CASSEPGIWPQHF

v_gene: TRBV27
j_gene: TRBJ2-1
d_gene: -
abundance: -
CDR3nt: TGTGCCAGCAGCTCGGTGCTAGTCAATGAGCAGTTCTTC
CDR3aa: CASSSVLVNEQFF

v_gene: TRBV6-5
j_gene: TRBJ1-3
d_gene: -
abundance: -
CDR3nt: TGTGCCAGCAGTTACTCGTTTGGACAACCTGGAAACACCATATATTTT
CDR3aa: CASSYSFGQPGNTIYF

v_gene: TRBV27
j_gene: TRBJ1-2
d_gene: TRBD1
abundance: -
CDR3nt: TGTGCCAGCAGTTTATTGACAGGGGGGGGCTACACCTTC
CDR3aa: CASSLLTGGGYTF

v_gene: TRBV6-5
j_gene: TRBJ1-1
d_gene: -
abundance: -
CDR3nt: TGTGCCAGTTGCGAAGGTTCTGAAGCTTTCTTT
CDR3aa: CASCEGSEAFF

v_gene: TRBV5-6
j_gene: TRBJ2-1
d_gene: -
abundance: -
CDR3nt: TGTGCCAGCAGCTTGGTAGCGTCCCTCGGAGGGTTCTTC
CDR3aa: CASSLVASLGGFF

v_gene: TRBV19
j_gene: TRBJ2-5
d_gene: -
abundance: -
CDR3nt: TGTGCCAGTAGTAGGAATAGCCGGGAGACCCAGTACTTC
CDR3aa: CASSRNSRETQYF

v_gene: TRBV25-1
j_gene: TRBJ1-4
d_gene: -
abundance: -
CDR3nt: TGTGCCAGCAGTGAATTAGGCAGAGAGAATGAAAAACTGTTTTTT
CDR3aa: CASSELGRENEKLFF

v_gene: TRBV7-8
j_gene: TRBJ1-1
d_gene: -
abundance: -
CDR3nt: TGTGCCAGCAGCTTAAATCCCCCAACAGGGTTTGGGGGAACTGAAGCTTTCTTT
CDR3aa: CASSLNPPTGFGGTEAFF

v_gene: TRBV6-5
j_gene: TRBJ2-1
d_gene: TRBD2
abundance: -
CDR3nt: TGTGCCACAGTCGAGGCGGGAGTCATCAATGAGCAGTTCTTC
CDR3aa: CATVEAGVINEQFF

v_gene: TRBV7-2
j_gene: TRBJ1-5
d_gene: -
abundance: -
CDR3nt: TGTGCCAGCAGCTTATCGGCGGATCAGCCCCAGCATTTT
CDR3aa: CASSLSADQPQHF

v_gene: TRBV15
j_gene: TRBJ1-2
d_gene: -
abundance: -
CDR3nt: TGTGCCACCGTAAAATCGACAGGTCTGGGGTATGGCTACACCTTC
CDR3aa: CATVKSTGLGYGYTF

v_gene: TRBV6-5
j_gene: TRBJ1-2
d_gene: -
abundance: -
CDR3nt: TGTGCCAGCGGCGGTCTTACCTCTCGGGGTGGCTACACCTTC
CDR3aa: CASGGLTSRGGYTF

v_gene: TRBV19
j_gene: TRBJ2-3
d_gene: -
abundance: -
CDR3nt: TGTGCCAGTAGTATATCCTCAGGGGTTTGGAGCACAGATACGCAGTATTTT
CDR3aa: CASSISSGVWSTDTQYF

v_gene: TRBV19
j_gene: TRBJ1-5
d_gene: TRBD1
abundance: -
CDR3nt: TGTGCCAGTAGTATTCGGGACAGGGGGCCCATGCACGGGAATCAGCCCCAGCATTTT
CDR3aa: CASSIRDRGPMHGNQPQHF

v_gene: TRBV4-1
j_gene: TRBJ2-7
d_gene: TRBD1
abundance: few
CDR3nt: TGCGCCAGCAGCCAGAACAGGGGTCCCCCCTACGAGCAGTACTTC
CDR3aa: CASSQNRGPPYEQYF

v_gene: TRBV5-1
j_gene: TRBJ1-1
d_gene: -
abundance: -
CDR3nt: TGCGCCAGCAGCTTGGGGTCAGCTGAAGCTTTCTTT
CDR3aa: CASSLGSAEAFF

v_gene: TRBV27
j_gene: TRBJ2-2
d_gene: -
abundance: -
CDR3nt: TGTGCCAGCAGTTTAAGCAGGGGACCGAACACCGGGGAGCTGTTTTTT
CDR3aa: CASSLSRGPNTGELFF

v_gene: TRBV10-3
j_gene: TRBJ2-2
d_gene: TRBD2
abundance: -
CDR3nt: TGTGCCATCAGTAGAAGCCGGACTAGCGGGTTGAACACCGGGGAGCTGTTTTTT
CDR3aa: CAISRSRTSGLNTGELFF

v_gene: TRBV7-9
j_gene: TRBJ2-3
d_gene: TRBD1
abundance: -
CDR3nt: TGTGCCAGCAGCTTGACAGGGGAGGATACGCAGTATTTT
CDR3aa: CASSLTGEDTQYF